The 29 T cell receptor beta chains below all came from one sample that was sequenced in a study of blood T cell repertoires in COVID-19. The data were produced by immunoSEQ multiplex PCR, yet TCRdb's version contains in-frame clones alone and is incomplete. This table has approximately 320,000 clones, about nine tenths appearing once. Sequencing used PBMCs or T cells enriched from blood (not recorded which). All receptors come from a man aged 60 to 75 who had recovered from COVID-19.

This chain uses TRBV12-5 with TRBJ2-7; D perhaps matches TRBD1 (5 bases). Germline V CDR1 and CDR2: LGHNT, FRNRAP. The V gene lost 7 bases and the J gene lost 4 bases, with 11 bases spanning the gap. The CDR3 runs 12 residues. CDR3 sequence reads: CASALDRYEQYF. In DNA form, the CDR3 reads TGTGCTAGTGCCCTCGACAGATACGAGCAGTACTTC.

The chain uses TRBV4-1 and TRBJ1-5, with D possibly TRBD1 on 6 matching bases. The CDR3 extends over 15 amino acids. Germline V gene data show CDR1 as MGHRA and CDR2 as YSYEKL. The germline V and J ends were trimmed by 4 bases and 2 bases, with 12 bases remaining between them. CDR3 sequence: CASSLGARGNQPQHF. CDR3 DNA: TGCGCCAGCAGCCTGGGGGCGAGGGGCAATCAGCCCCAGCATTTT.

The CDR3 reads CASTSGGANEKLFF. The CDR3 DNA reads as TGCGCCAGCACCTCGGGGGGTGCTAATGAAAAACTGTTTTTT. V gene TRBV5-1 combines with J gene TRBJ1-4, with D possibly being TRBD1 (5 bases). Germline lookup yields CDR1 SGHRS and CDR2 YFSETQ. The V and J ends lost 6 bases and 3 bases respectively, with 12 bases between them. The CDR3 sequence is 14 residues long.

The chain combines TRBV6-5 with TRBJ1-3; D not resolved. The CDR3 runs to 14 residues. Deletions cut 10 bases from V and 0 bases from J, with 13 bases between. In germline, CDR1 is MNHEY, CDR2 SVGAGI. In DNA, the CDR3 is TGTGCCACCGGCGGCAGAAACTCTGGAAACACCATATATTTT. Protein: CATGGRNSGNTIYF.

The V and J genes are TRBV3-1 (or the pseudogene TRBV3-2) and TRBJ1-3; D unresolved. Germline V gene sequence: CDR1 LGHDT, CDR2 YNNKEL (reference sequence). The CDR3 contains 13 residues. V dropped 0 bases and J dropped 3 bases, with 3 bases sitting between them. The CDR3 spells CASSQDHGNTIYF. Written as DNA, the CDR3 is TGTGCCAGCAGCCAAGATCATGGAAACACCATATATTTT.

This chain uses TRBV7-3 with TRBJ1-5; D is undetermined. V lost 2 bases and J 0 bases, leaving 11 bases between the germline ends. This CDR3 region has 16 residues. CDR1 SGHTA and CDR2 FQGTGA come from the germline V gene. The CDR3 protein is CASSLPTDSSNQPQHF. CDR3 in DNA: TGTGCCAGCAGCTTACCAACAGATTCTAGCAATCAGCCCCAGCATTTT.

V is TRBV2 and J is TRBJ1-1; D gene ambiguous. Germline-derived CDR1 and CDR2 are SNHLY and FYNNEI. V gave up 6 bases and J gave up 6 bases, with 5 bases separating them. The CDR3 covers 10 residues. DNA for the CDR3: TGTGCCAGCAGGCGCTCTGAAGCTTTCTTT. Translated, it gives CASRRSEAFF.

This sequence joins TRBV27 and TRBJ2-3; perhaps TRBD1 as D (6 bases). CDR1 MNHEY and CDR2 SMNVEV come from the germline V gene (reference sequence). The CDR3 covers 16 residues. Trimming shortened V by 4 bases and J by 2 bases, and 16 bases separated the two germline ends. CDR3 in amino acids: CASSSQQGFTTDTQYF. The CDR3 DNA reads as TGTGCCAGCAGTTCCCAACAGGGATTCACCACAGATACGCAGTATTTT.

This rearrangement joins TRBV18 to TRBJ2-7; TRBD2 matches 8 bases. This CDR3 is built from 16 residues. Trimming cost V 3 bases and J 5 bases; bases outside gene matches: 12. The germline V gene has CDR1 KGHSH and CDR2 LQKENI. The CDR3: CASSPAGGAGGHEQYF. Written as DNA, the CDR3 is TGTGCCAGCTCACCCGCCGGTGGGGCGGGAGGTCACGAGCAGTACTTC.

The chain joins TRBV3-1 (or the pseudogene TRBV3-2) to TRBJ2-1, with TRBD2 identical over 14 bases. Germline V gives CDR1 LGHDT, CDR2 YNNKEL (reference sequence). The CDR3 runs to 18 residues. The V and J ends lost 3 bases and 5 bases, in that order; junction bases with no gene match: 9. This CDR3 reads CASSQGLAGVWMNNEQFF. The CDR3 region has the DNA TGTGCCAGCAGCCAGGGACTAGCGGGAGTGTGGATGAACAATGAGCAGTTCTTC.

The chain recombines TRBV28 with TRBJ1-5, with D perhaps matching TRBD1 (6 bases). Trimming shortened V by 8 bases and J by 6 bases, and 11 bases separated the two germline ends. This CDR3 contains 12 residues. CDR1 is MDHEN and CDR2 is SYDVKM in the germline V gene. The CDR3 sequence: CASHRATQPQHF. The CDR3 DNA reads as TGTGCCAGCCACAGGGCGACTCAGCCCCAGCATTTT.

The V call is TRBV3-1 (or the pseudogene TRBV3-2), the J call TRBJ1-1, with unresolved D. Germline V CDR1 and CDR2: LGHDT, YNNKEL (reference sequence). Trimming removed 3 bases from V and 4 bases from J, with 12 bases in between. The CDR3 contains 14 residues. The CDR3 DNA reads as TGTGCCAGCAGCCATCAAGGTGGGAGCACTGAAGCTTTCTTT. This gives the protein CASSHQGGSTEAFF.

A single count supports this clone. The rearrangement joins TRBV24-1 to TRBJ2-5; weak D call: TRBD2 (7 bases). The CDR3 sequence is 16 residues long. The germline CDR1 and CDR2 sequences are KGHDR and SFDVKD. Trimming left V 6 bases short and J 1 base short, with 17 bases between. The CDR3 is CATSSGGGGLQETQYF. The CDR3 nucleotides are TGTGCCACCAGTTCGGGGGGCGGGGGACTCCAAGAGACCCAGTACTTC.

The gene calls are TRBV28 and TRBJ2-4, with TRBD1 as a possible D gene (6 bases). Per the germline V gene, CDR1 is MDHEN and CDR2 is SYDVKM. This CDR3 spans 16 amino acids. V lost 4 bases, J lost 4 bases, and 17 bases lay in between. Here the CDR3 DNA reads TGTGCCAGCAGTTCTTACAGGGTTTTCCTAAAAAACATTCAGTACTTC. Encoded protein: CASSSYRVFLKNIQYF.

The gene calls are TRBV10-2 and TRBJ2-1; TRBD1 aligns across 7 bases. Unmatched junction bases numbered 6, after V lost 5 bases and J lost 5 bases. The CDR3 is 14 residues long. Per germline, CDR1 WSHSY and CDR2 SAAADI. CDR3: CASSLPQGNNEQFF. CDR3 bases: TGCGCCAGCAGTTTACCACAGGGGAACAATGAGCAGTTCTTC.

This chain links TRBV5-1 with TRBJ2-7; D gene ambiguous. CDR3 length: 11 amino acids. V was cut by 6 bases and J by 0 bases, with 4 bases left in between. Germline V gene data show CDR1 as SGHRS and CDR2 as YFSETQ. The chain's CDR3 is CASTSSYEQYF. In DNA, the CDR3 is TGCGCCAGCACCAGCTCCTACGAGCAGTACTTC.

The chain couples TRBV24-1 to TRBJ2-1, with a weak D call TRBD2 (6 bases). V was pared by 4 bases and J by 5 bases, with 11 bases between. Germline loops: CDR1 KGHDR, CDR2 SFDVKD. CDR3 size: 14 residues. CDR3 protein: CATSEGGRHNEQFF. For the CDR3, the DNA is TGTGCCACCAGTGAGGGGGGTAGGCACAATGAGCAGTTCTTC.

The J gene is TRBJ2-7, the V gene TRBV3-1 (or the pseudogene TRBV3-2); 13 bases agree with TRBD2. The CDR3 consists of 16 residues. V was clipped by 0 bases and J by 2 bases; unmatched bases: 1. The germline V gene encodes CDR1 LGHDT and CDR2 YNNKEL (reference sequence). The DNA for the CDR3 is TGTGCCAGCAGCCAAGAAGGACTAGCGGGAGCCTACGAGCAGTACTTC. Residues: CASSQEGLAGAYEQYF.

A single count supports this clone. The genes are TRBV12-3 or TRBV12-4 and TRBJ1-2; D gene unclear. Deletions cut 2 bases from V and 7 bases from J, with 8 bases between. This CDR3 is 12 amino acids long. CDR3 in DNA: TGTGCCAGCAGTTTAAACGCGGGTGGCTACACCTTC. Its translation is CASSLNAGGYTF.

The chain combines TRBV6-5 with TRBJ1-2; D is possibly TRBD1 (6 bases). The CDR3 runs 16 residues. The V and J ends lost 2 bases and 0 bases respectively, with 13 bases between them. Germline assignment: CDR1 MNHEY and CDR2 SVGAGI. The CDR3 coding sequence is TGTGCCAGCAGTTACAGACAGGTCGACTCTAACTATGGCTACACCTTC. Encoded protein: CASSYRQVDSNYGYTF.

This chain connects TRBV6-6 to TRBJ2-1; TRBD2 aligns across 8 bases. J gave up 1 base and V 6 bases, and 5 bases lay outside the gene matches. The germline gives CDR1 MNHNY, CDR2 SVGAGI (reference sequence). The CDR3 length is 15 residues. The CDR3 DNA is TGTGCCAGCAGATCCCAGCGGGAGTCCTACAATGAGCAGTTCTTC. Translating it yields CASRSQRESYNEQFF.

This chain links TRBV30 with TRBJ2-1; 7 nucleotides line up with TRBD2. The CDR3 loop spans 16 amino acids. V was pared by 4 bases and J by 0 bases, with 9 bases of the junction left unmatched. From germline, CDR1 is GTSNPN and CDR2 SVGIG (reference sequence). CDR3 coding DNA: TGTGCCTGGAAGTCACGAGGCGGGGGCTCCTACAATGAGCAGTTCTTC. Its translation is CAWKSRGGGSYNEQFF. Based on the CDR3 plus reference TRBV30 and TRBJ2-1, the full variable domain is SQTIHQWPATLVQPVGSPLSLECTVEGTSNPNLYWYRQAAGRGLQLLFYSVGIGQISSEVPQNLSASRPQDRQFILSSKKLLLSDSGFYLCAWKSRGGGSYNEQFFGPGTRLTVL.

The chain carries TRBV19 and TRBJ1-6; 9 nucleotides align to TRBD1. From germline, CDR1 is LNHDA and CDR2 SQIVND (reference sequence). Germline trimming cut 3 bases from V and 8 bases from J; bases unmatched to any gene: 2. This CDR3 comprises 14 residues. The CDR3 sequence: CASSMRTGDSPLHF. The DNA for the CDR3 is TGTGCCAGTAGTATGAGGACAGGGGATTCACCCCTCCACTTT.

The CDR3 is CASSYPFPQTGGHLKRGETGELFF. CDR3 sequence (DNA): TGCGCCAGCAGCTACCCCTTCCCACAGACAGGCGGCCACCTGAAGCGGGGGGAAACAGGGGAGCTGTTTTTT. The chain links TRBV5-1 to TRBJ2-2; 9 nucleotides line up with TRBD2. The germline CDR1 and CDR2 sequences are SGHRS and YFSETQ. The CDR3 consists of 24 residues. The V and J ends lost 3 bases and 8 bases, in that order; junction bases with no gene match: 35.

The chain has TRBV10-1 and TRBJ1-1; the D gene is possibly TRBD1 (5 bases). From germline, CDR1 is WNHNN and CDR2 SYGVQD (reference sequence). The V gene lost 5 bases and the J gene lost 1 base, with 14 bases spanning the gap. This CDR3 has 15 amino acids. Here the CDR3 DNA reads TGCGCCAGCAGTAACTCCTGGGGGGGGAACACTGAAGCTTTCTTT. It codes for CASSNSWGGNTEAFF.

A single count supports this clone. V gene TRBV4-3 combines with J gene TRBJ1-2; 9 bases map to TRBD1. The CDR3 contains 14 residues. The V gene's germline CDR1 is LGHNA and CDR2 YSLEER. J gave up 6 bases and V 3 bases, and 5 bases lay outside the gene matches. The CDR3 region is CASSQGTGFNGYTF. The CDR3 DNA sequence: TGCGCCAGCAGCCAGGGGACAGGGTTTAATGGCTACACCTTC.

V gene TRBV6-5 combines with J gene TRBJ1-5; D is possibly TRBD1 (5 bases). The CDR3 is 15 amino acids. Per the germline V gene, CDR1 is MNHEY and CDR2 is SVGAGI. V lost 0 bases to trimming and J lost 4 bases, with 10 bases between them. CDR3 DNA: TGTGCCAGCAGTTACTCAGGGGATAAAAATCAGCCCCAGCATTTT. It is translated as CASSYSGDKNQPQHF.

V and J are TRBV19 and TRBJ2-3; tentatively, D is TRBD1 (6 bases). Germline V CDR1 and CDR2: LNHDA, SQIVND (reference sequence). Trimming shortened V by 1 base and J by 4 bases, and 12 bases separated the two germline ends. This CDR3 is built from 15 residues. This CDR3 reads CASSIAGVRADTQYF. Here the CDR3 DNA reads TGTGCCAGTAGTATAGCAGGGGTCCGCGCAGATACGCAGTATTTT.

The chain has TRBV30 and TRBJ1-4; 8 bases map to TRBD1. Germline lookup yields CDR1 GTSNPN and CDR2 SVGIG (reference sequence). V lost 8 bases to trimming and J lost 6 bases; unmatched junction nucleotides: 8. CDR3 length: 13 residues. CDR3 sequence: CAGSGQGYEKLFF. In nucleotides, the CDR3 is TGTGCCGGCTCCGGACAGGGATATGAAAAACTGTTTTTT.